The rows below give T cell receptor beta chains drawn from one sample of a study of cytomegalovirus exposure and HLA in healthy donors. The repertoire was sequenced with immunoSEQ multiplex PCR; TCRdb's copy has only in-frame clones and lacks some. Found here are roughly 50,000 clones, approximately 92% of them singletons; the top ten hold approximately 3%. Material for sequencing was PBMCs. Receptor source: a man younger than 30 in good health and CMV-seronegative. Each CDR3 is given with its conserved first and last residue. The order of the fields is clone size, J gene, V gene, D gene, CDR3 protein, CDR3 DNA. D genes are given only for firm matches. Clone size is given for some rows only: seen once, a few or many times, or a class if the clone is expanded.

size: -
J: TRBJ2-7
V: TRBV6-5
D: -
CDR3: CASSLRGSYEQYF
DNA: TGTGCCAGCAGTCTCAGGGGTTCCTACGAGCAGTACTTC

size: -
J: TRBJ2-1
V: TRBV27
D: -
CDR3: CASSIKGFVGSSYNEQFF
DNA: TGTGCCAGCAGTATTAAGGGCTTCGTGGGGAGCTCCTACAATGAGCAGTTCTTC

size: once
J: TRBJ2-3
V: TRBV7-6
D: TRBD2
CDR3: CASSLLGTSTDTQYF
DNA: TGTGCCAGCAGCTTGCTTGGGACTAGTACAGATACGCAGTATTTT

size: -
J: TRBJ2-3
V: TRBV15
D: TRBD2
CDR3: CATSRAREGTDTQYF
DNA: TGTGCCACCAGCAGAGCGCGGGAGGGCACAGATACGCAGTATTTT

size: -
J: TRBJ2-1
V: TRBV5-4
D: TRBD2
CDR3: CASSLGTSEQFF
DNA: TGTGCCAGCAGCTTGGGGACTAGCGAGCAGTTCTTC

size: -
J: TRBJ1-1
V: TRBV30
D: -
CDR3: CAWSVGVTPMNTEAFF
DNA: TGTGCCTGGAGTGTAGGGGTTACACCTATGAACACTGAAGCTTTCTTT

size: -
J: TRBJ2-1
V: TRBV30
D: TRBD2
CDR3: CAWSVLSGSSYNEQFF
DNA: TGTGCCTGGAGTGTACTAAGCGGGAGTTCCTACAATGAGCAGTTCTTC

size: -
J: TRBJ2-1
V: TRBV28
D: -
CDR3: CASSSPDYQSYNEQFF
DNA: TGTGCCAGCAGTTCCCCGGACTATCAATCCTACAATGAGCAGTTCTTC

size: -
J: TRBJ1-5
V: TRBV28
D: -
CDR3: CASNPPGRGNQPQHF
DNA: TGTGCCAGCAACCCACCCGGACGGGGGAATCAGCCCCAGCATTTT

size: once
J: TRBJ2-3
V: TRBV10-3
D: TRBD2
CDR3: CAISDAGLARADTQYF
DNA: TGTGCCATCAGTGACGCGGGACTAGCGCGTGCAGATACGCAGTATTTT

size: -
J: TRBJ1-5
V: TRBV9
D: TRBD1
CDR3: CASSLGTGDSNQPQHF
DNA: TGTGCCAGCAGCCTCGGGACAGGGGACAGCAATCAGCCCCAGCATTTT

size: -
J: TRBJ2-7
V: TRBV5-6
D: -
CDR3: CASSLAGGGDFQEQYF
DNA: TGTGCCAGCAGCTTGGCAGGTGGCGGGGACTTCCAGGAGCAGTACTTC

size: -
J: TRBJ1-3
V: TRBV6-1
D: -
CDR3: CASSESTVSGNTIYF
DNA: TGTGCCAGCAGTGAAAGTACAGTCTCTGGAAACACCATATATTTT

size: -
J: TRBJ2-3
V: TRBV7-9
D: -
CDR3: CASSSSPGGWDTQYF
DNA: TGTGCCAGCAGCTCTAGCCCCGGTGGTTGGGATACGCAGTATTTT

size: -
J: TRBJ2-2
V: TRBV28
D: -
CDR3: CASSFDLKRGELFF
DNA: TGTGCCAGCAGCTTCGACTTAAAACGCGGGGAGCTGTTTTTT